Shown below are 6 T cell receptor beta chains from a single sample sequenced in a study of molecular identifiers for immune sequencing clone quantification. TCRdb reanalysed the PCR reads using MiXCR and keeps one entry per CDR3 protein. Of more than 95,000 distinct CDR3 sequences in the sample, roughly 24% are singletons; the top ten hold 0.94%. The specimen was naive CD8+ T cells from blood, with Jurkat cell RNA spiked in. Subset described: FACS-sorted CD8+CD4-CCR7+CD45RA+ naive T cells. The receptors were sampled from a human donor in good health. Some libraries in this study had Jurkat cell RNA spiked in.

This clonotype was seen many times. V gene TRBV27 combines with J gene TRBJ2-7, with 14 bases matching TRBD2. CDR1 and CDR2 (germline): MNHEY, SMNVEV (reference sequence). J lost 4 bases, V lost 7 bases, and 12 bases had no gene match. The CDR3 has 17 residues. The CDR3 coding sequence is TGTGCCAGCACCCAATTGGGACTAGCGGGAGTTAAGTACGAGCAGTACTTC. As protein: CASTQLGLAGVKYEQYF.

This clonotype was seen many times. The rearrangement joins TRBV27 to TRBJ2-3, with 10 bases matching TRBD1. CDR1 is MNHEY and CDR2 is SMNVEV in the germline V gene (reference sequence). The CDR3 loop spans 15 amino acids. J was trimmed by 13 bases and V by 3 bases; bases with no gene match: 13. CDR3 nucleotide sequence: TGTGCCAGCAGTTTGTCCGGGACAGGGGCTTCCAGGGAGTATTTT. Its protein product is CASSLSGTGASREYF.

This clonotype appeared many times. The rearrangement links TRBV29-1 to TRBJ2-3, with 8 bases that match TRBD1. CDR1 is SQVTM, CDR2 ANQGSEA, per germline. CDR3 length: 16 amino acids. The V and J ends lost 4 bases and 3 bases, in that order; junction bases with no gene match: 12. The CDR3 sequence is CSVGSAGGDETDTQYF. CDR3 DNA: TGCAGCGTTGGGTCGGCAGGGGGCGACGAGACAGATACGCAGTATTTT.

This clonotype was seen ten or more times. The rearrangement uses TRBV6-5 and TRBJ1-5; 7 bases are shared with TRBD1. Germline V gene lookup returns CDR1 MNHEY and CDR2 SVGAGI. There are 15 residues in the CDR3. Unmatched junction bases numbered 5, after V lost 6 bases and J lost 0 bases. CDR3 amino acids: CASSSQGYSNQPQHF. In DNA form, the CDR3 reads TGTGCCAGCAGCTCACAGGGGTATAGCAATCAGCCCCAGCATTTT.

In this sample, this clonotype turned up many times. The chain couples TRBV7-6 to TRBJ2-3; a weak D match, TRBD1 (6 bases). CDR1 and CDR2 from the germline V gene are SGHVS and FNYEAQ. Trimming stripped 2 bases from V and 6 bases from J, with 12 bases between. The CDR3 consists of 14 residues. CDR3 sequence (DNA): TGTGCCAGCAGCTTATTGGGGGCCAAGGATACGCAGTATTTT. This encodes CASSLLGAKDTQYF.

As for this clonotype: A clone one base away is much larger, so this may be a read error. The rearrangement links TRBV12-2 to TRBJ2-3; the table's TRBD2 call for D was not verified on the DNA. TRBV12-2 is a pseudogene segment. The CDR3 contains 14 residues. The CDR3 here is CASRLVLEVHTQYF. The CDR3 nucleotides are TGTGCAAGTCGCTTAGTTTTGGAGGTGCATACGCAGTATTTT.